This entry concerns a single T cell receptor beta chain. Its antigen is not identified. Germline V CDR1 and CDR2: SGHTA, FQGNSA. The CDR3 length is 17 residues. V lost 5 bases, J lost 0 bases, and 14 bases lay in between. The entry originates in a study of T cell repertoires in ileal Crohn's disease. Notes on the study in general: Active smokers at surgery had more clonal expansions than non-smokers.

Method: immunoSEQ multiplex PCR; TCRdb's copy keeps in-frame clones and lacks some. The table shows some 12,000 clones, with roughly four fifths occurring only once. Material for sequencing was ileal tissue. The chain carries TRBV7-2 and TRBJ1-6, with a possible D match to TRBD1 (5 bases). The TCR sequence derives from an adult with Crohn's disease. CDR3 region: CASSTQGYSSYNSPLHF. The CDR3 DNA reads TGTGCCAGCAGCACCCAGGGTTATAGCTCCTATAATTCACCCCTCCACTTT. The whole variable domain, remainder taken from reference TRBV7-2 and TRBJ1-6, is GAGVSQSPSNKVTEKGKDVELRCDPISGHTALYWYRQSLGQGLEFLIYFQGNSAPDKSGLPSDRFSAERTGGSVSTLTIQRTQQEDSAVYLCASSTQGYSSYNSPLHFGNGTRLTVT.